The present entry profiles one TCR beta chain with its context. The data belong to a study of T cell responses to AZD1222 COVID-19 vaccine. Assay: immunoSEQ multiplex PCR; the TCRdb copy retains only in-frame clones and omits some. Found here are about 130,000 clones, roughly 89% of them singletons; the top ten hold around 1.1%. CDR1 and CDR2 (germline): KGHSH, LQKENI. The CDR3 has 15 amino acids. V was pared by 0 bases and J by 3 bases, with 9 bases between. This receptor was taken from an adult who received the AZD1222 COVID-19 vaccine. The sample consisted of peripheral blood, taken 28 days after the second AZD1222 dose. The chain couples TRBV18 to TRBJ1-5; no clear D. CDR3 DNA sequence: TGTGCCAGCTCACCACCTAACGCGTACAATCAGCCCCAGCATTTT. Translation gives CASSPPNAYNQPQHF. The whole variable domain, filled in from reference TRBV18 and TRBJ1-5, reads NAGVMQNPRHLVRRRGQEARLRCSPMKGHSHVYWYRQLPEEGLKFMVYLQKENIIDESGMPKERFSAEFPKEGPSILRIQQVVRGDSAAYFCASSPPNAYNQPQHFGDGTRLSIL.